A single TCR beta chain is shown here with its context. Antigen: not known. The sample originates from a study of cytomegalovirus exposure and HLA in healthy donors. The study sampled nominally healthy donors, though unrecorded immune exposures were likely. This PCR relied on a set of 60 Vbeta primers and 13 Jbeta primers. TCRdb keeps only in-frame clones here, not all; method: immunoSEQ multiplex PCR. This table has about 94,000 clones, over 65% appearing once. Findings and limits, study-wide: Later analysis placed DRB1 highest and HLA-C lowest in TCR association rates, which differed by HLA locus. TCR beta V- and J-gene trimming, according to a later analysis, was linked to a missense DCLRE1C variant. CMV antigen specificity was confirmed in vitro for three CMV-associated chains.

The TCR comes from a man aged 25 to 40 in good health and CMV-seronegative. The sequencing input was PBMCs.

The CDR3, as DNA: TGTGCCAGCAGCTTAGGACTAGCGGAGGGGGGTGAGCAGTTCTTC. It is translated as CASSLGLAEGGEQFF. The chain combines TRBV7-9 with TRBJ2-1; 9 bases agree with TRBD2. The CDR3 contains 15 residues. The trim removed 1 base at V and 9 bases at J, leaving 7 bases unmatched. Germline V lookup: CDR1 SEHNR, CDR2 FQNEAQ (reference sequence).